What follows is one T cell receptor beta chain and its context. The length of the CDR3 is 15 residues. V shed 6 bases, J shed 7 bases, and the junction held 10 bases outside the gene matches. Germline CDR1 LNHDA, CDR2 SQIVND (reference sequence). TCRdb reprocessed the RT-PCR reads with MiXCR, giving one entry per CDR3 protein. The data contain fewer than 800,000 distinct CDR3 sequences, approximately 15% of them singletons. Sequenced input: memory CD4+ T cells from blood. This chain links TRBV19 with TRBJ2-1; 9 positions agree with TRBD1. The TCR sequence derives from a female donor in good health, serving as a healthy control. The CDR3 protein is CASRDIGTGWNEQFF. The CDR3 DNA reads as TGTGCCAGTAGGGACATCGGGACAGGGTGGAATGAGCAGTTCTTC.